This entry lists 20 T cell receptor beta chains sequenced from one sample in a study of shared T cell receptors in the human thymus. Method: immunoSEQ multiplex PCR; TCRdb's copy keeps in-frame clones and lacks some. The sample shows under 850,000 clones, around nine tenths of them seen only once. These data were also filed under a second study, of human thymus T cells.

Input material: thymocytes. These receptor sequences come from a boy under two years old with a congenital heart defect.

This rearrangement joins TRBV4-3 to TRBJ2-2; 9 bases fit TRBD2. The CDR3 consists of 18 residues. The V segment lost 2 bases and the J segment 5 bases; nucleotides outside the gene matches: 12. Per germline, CDR1 LGHNA and CDR2 YSLEER. For the CDR3, the DNA is TGCGCCAGCAGCCAAACGGGCCTAGCGGGACTACTAACCGGGGAGCTGTTTTTT. Protein sequence: CASSQTGLAGLLTGELFF.

The chain has TRBV4-3 and TRBJ2-4; 9 bases are a match to TRBD1. V shed 9 bases and J 0 bases; nucleotides not matched to a gene: 0. The CDR3 has 13 amino acids. The V gene's germline CDR1 is LGHNA and CDR2 YSLEER. The CDR3 spells CARQGAAKNIQYF. The DNA of the CDR3 is TGCGCCAGACAGGGGGCAGCCAAAAACATTCAGTACTTC.

The rearrangement links TRBV6-1 to TRBJ2-1; TRBD2 is a possible D gene (6 bases). V gave up 4 bases and J gave up 7 bases, with 14 bases separating them. Germline V gene data show CDR1 as MNHNS and CDR2 as SASEGT. The CDR3 spans 14 residues. The CDR3 coding sequence is TGTGCCAGCAGTGTGGATAGGGAGGAAAATGAGCAGTTCTTC. This translates into CASSVDREENEQFF.

V usage is TRBV18 and J usage is TRBJ2-1; 13 positions match TRBD2. This CDR3 spans 19 amino acids. Germline values: CDR1 KGHSH, CDR2 LQKENI. J lost 0 bases, V lost 3 bases, and 8 bases had no gene match. The DNA for the CDR3 is TGTGCCAGCTCACCCCCCGGGACTAGCGGGGTTAGCTCCTACAATGAGCAGTTCTTC. Residues: CASSPPGTSGVSSYNEQFF.

This clone was recorded only once. The chain recombines TRBV28 with TRBJ2-3; 9 bases fit TRBD1. The CDR3 loop spans 18 amino acids. Losses at the gene ends were 6 bases for V and 3 bases for J; bases not matched to a gene: 16. In germline, CDR1 is MDHEN, CDR2 SYDVKM. This chain's CDR3 is CASSLLDRGRSGTDTQYF. CDR3 in DNA: TGTGCCAGCAGCCTCCTGGACAGGGGACGAAGCGGAACAGATACGCAGTATTTT.

The chain carries TRBV5-6 and TRBJ2-3; 11 nucleotides line up with TRBD2. The V and J ends lost 1 base and 2 bases, in that order; junction bases with no gene match: 12. Germline assignment: CDR1 SGHDT and CDR2 YYEEEE. This CDR3 spans 19 amino acids. The CDR3 nucleotides are TGTGCCAGCAGCTTGAGGACGACTAGCGGGGCGGTGGACACAGATACGCAGTATTTT. It specifies CASSLRTTSGAVDTDTQYF.

The chain has TRBV19 and TRBJ2-7; 10 bases are shared with TRBD1. Trimming removed 3 bases from V and 5 bases from J; junction bases left unmatched: 4. The CDR3 spans 14 residues. Germline V gene data show CDR1 as LNHDA and CDR2 as SQIVND (reference sequence). The CDR3 nucleotides read TGTGCCAGTAGTATTGAGGGACAGGGGAACGAGCAGTACTTC. The encoded protein is CASSIEGQGNEQYF.

The sample holds one count of this clone. The V call is TRBV29-1, the J call TRBJ2-3; 12 bases align to TRBD1. CDR3 length equals 18 residues. Trimming cost V 6 bases and J 1 base; bases outside gene matches: 14. Germline CDR1 is SQVTM and CDR2 is ANQGSEA. CDR3 DNA sequence: TGCAGCGTGTACGCTGCGGGACAGGGGGCGGAAGGCACAGATACGCAGTATTTT. Translation gives CSVYAAGQGAEGTDTQYF.

V and J are TRBV4-3 and TRBJ2-1; D unclear. CDR1 and CDR2 from the germline V gene are LGHNA and YSLEER. CDR3 length: 14 amino acids. Deletions cut 3 bases from V and 4 bases from J, with 10 bases between. The CDR3 DNA reads TGCGCCAGCAGCCATAAAAACAGTTACAATGAGCAGTTCTTC. Its translation: CASSHKNSYNEQFF.

This clone was observed a single time. The rearrangement links TRBV5-4 to TRBJ2-3, with 7 bases matching TRBD2. Germline CDR1 and CDR2: SGHNT and YYREEE (reference sequence). V lost 7 bases to trimming and J lost 2 bases; unmatched junction nucleotides: 7. The CDR3 runs to 14 residues. The CDR3: CASGRDWSTDTQYF. The CDR3 DNA reads TGTGCCAGCGGGAGGGACTGGTCCACAGATACGCAGTATTTT.

The V and J genes are TRBV7-2 and TRBJ1-2; TRBD1 might be the D (5 bases). Trimming cost V 4 bases and J 1 base, with 13 bases left between them. The CDR3 is 15 residues long. Germline V lookup: CDR1 SGHTA, CDR2 FQGNSA. The CDR3 DNA sequence: TGTGCCAGCAGCTCTCGGCGGCAGGGTAACTATGGCTACACCTTC. Protein: CASSSRRQGNYGYTF.

This clone has a single count. V usage is TRBV29-1 and J usage is TRBJ1-4, with a weak D call TRBD1 (6 bases). The CDR3 length is 14 residues. Trimming cost V 4 bases and J 3 bases, with 12 bases left between them. Per the germline V gene, CDR1 is SQVTM and CDR2 is ANQGSEA. CDR3: CSVGQVGANEKLFF. CDR3 nucleotides: TGCAGCGTTGGACAGGTGGGGGCTAATGAAAAACTGTTTTTT.

The V call is TRBV7-9, the J call TRBJ2-2; the D is unclear. CDR1 and CDR2 (germline): SEHNR, FQNEAQ (reference sequence). This CDR3 comprises 16 residues. Deletions cut 5 bases from V and 2 bases from J, with 15 bases between. The CDR3 DNA follows: TGTGCCAGCAGCACCCTCTCGGGTCGCAACACCGGGGAGCTGTTTTTT. Protein: CASSTLSGRNTGELFF.

This chain links TRBV28 with TRBJ2-2; 10 bases align to TRBD2. The CDR3 is made up of 18 amino acids. Unmatched junction bases numbered 14, after V lost 3 bases and J lost 7 bases. The germline V gene has CDR1 MDHEN and CDR2 SYDVKM. CDR3 loop: CASSLVSGVSGRRGELFF. CDR3 in DNA: TGTGCCAGCAGTTTGGTCAGTGGGGTTAGCGGGAGGCGCGGGGAGCTGTTTTTT.

V is TRBV7-3 and J is TRBJ2-3, with 12 bases that match TRBD2. J gave up 4 bases and V 0 bases, and 5 bases lay outside the gene matches. CDR3 length: 17 residues. Germline CDR1 is SGHTA and CDR2 is FQGTGA. This chain's CDR3 is CASSLTRLAGGPDTQYF. CDR3 DNA sequence: TGTGCCAGCAGCTTAACGAGGCTAGCGGGAGGGCCAGATACGCAGTATTTT.

The chain is built from TRBV9 and TRBJ2-2; 7 bases line up with TRBD2. The germline V gene encodes CDR1 SGDLS and CDR2 YYNGEE. The CDR3 loop spans 15 amino acids. Trimming cost V 0 bases and J 6 bases; bases outside gene matches: 5. The CDR3 bases are TGTGCCAGCAGCGTAGCGGGGGGAGCGGCCGGGGAGCTGTTTTTT. Translated: CASSVAGGAAGELFF.

V and J are TRBV7-2 and TRBJ2-1; 9 bases map to TRBD2. This CDR3 is built from 15 residues. V shed 3 bases, J shed 10 bases, and the junction held 10 bases outside the gene matches. CDR1 and CDR2 from the germline V gene are SGHTA and FQGNSA. CDR3: CASSFVAGGWEEQFF. In DNA, the CDR3 is TGTGCCAGCAGCTTCGTTGCGGGGGGGTGGGAGGAGCAGTTCTTC. Full variable domain (outside the CDR3, taken from reference TRBV7-2 and TRBJ2-1): GAGVSQSPSNKVTEKGKDVELRCDPISGHTALYWYRQSLGQGLEFLIYFQGNSAPDKSGLPSDRFSAERTGGSVSTLTIQRTQQEDSAVYLCASSFVAGGWEEQFFGPGTRLTVL.

J is TRBJ2-7 and V is TRBV6-5; 9 nucleotides line up with TRBD2. Trimming removed 6 bases from V and 4 bases from J; junction bases left unmatched: 10. This CDR3 spans 15 amino acids. The germline V gene has CDR1 MNHEY and CDR2 SVGAGI. CDR3 loop: CASSAALAGSYEQYF. The CDR3 DNA reads TGTGCCAGCAGCGCGGCGCTAGCGGGATCTTACGAGCAGTACTTC.

This chain joins TRBV1 and TRBJ2-3; TRBD2 was called by the table and not checked on the DNA. TRBV1 is labeled a pseudogene. CDR3 length: 15 residues. CDR3 nucleotide sequence: TGCACCAGCAGCCAGGAGCGGGGGGGCACAGATACGCAGTATTTT. It encodes CTSSQERGGTDTQYF.

The chain joins TRBV13 to TRBJ2-3; 15 bases line up with TRBD2. Germline V lookup: CDR1 PRHDT, CDR2 FYEKMQ (reference sequence). The CDR3 contains 18 residues. J was trimmed by 6 bases and V by 5 bases; bases with no gene match: 12. This CDR3 reads CASSPRGLAGGPGDTQYF. CDR3 DNA sequence: TGTGCCAGCAGCCCAAGGGGACTAGCGGGAGGACCCGGGGATACGCAGTATTTT.